Below are 23 T cell receptor beta chains sequenced from a single sample in a study of neurological immune-mediated disorders. TCRdb re-called the 5' RACE reads through MiXCR, storing one row per CDR3 protein. In the table there are around 68,000 distinct CDR3 sequences, over 4% of which are singletons. Material for sequencing was PBMCs. Receptor source: a man over 45 with multiple sclerosis.

This clonotype was seen at least ten times. This chain links TRBV18 with TRBJ1-2, with a tentative D call TRBD1 (5 bases). This CDR3 is built from 14 residues. Germline CDR1 is KGHSH and CDR2 is LQKENI. Trimming removed 2 bases from V and 4 bases from J, with 11 bases in between. The CDR3 region is CASSPTDGTYGYTF. The CDR3 DNA is TGTGCCAGCTCACCAACCGACGGGACCTATGGCTACACCTTC.

This clonotype was recorded many times. V is TRBV4-3 and J is TRBJ2-5; 7 nucleotides match TRBD2. The CDR3 spans 15 residues. Germline-derived CDR1 and CDR2 are LGHNA and YSLEER. V was pared by 4 bases and J by 5 bases, with 10 bases of the junction left unmatched. This CDR3 is CASSPRWGGSETQYF. As DNA, the CDR3 is TGCGCCAGCAGCCCCAGATGGGGGGGGTCGGAGACCCAGTACTTC.

This clonotype appeared many times. The rearrangement joins TRBV7-3 to TRBJ2-1; D unresolved. V lost 5 bases and J 6 bases, leaving 17 bases between the germline ends. Germline CDR1 and CDR2: SGHTA and FQGTGA. CDR3 length: 15 amino acids. CDR3 DNA: TGTGCCAGCAGCCAAGACGGCCTACCTTCCAATGAGCAGTTCTTC. This gives the protein CASSQDGLPSNEQFF.

This clonotype appeared a few times. The genes are TRBV11-2 and TRBJ2-7; no reliable D call. The CDR3 sequence is 13 residues long. V lost 5 bases and J lost 7, with 15 bases in between. Germline lookup yields CDR1 SGHAT and CDR2 FQNNGV. This CDR3 reads CASSLYTGKEQYF. Written as DNA, the CDR3 is TGTGCCAGCAGCCTATATACCGGCAAAGAGCAGTACTTC.

This clonotype was seen repeatedly, ten times or more. The chain has TRBV20-1 and TRBJ1-2, with D maybe TRBD1 (6 bases). Germline-derived CDR1 and CDR2 are DFQATT and SNEGSKA (reference sequence). This CDR3 region has 16 residues. Trimming left V 0 bases short and J 2 bases short, with 16 bases between. The CDR3 nucleotides are TGCAGTGCTAGAGATCGCATTCGAGACAGGAACTATGGCTACACCTTC. It encodes CSARDRIRDRNYGYTF.

The sample holds many counts of this clonotype. This chain uses TRBV7-9 with TRBJ1-4, with D unclear. Germline V gives CDR1 SEHNR, CDR2 FQNEAQ (reference sequence). CDR3 length: 15 amino acids. V lost 1 base, J lost 5 bases, and 11 bases lay in between. The CDR3 sequence: CASSLGSLKNEKLFF. In DNA form, the CDR3 reads TGTGCCAGCAGCTTAGGTTCCCTTAAAAATGAAAAACTGTTTTTT.

This clonotype was seen ten or more times. The rearrangement joins TRBV28 to TRBJ2-2; D is unresolved. The V end was cut by 3 bases, the J end by 0 bases, with 8 bases between. Looked up from germline, CDR1 is MDHEN and CDR2 is SYDVKM. CDR3 length: 15 amino acids. CDR3 coding DNA: TGTGCCAGCAGTTTTAACAGTCCGAACACCGGGGAGCTGTTTTTT. This sequence encodes CASSFNSPNTGELFF.

This clonotype was detected many times. The chain links TRBV18 to TRBJ2-3, with D unclear. The CDR3 has 15 residues. CDR1 and CDR2 from the germline V gene are KGHSH and LQKENI. Trimming took off 3 bases at V and 0 bases at J, with 10 bases between the two ends. The CDR3 reads CASSPLSISTDTQYF. DNA of the CDR3: TGTGCCAGCTCACCGCTCAGCATTAGCACAGATACGCAGTATTTT.

There are many counts of this clonotype. V is TRBV20-1 and J is TRBJ2-7; 11 bases are a match to TRBD1. The CDR3 is 14 amino acids. Germline lookup yields CDR1 DFQATT and CDR2 SNEGSKA (reference sequence). V shed 5 bases and J 7 bases; nucleotides not matched to a gene: 10. In DNA, the CDR3 is TGCAGTGCTGGCCGGACAGGGGGCTCAGGAGAGCAGTACTTC. Amino acids: CSAGRTGGSGEQYF.

A word on this clonotype: A read error may be the cause here, since a much bigger clone is one base away. As the CDR3 is not closed by the conserved phenylalanine or tryptophan, this likely results from a read error. The rearrangement uses TRBV20-1 and TRBJ2-1, with a weak D call TRBD2 (5 bases). CDR3 length equals 11 residues. Germline CDR1 and CDR2: DFQATT and SNEGSKA (reference sequence). Trimming pared 5 bases from V and 7 bases from J, leaving 9 bases between. In nucleotides, the CDR3 is TGCAGTGCTGACCGCGGGAATGAGCAGTTCTAC. Protein product: CSADRGNEQFY.

The table lists this clonotype with many counts. The rearrangement links TRBV20-1 to TRBJ1-2, with D perhaps TRBD1 (5 bases). There are 14 residues in the CDR3. Trimming pared 3 bases from V and 4 bases from J, leaving 15 bases between. Germline V gene data show CDR1 as DFQATT and CDR2 as SNEGSKA (reference sequence). The CDR3 region is CSASSRVPLYGYTF. DNA of the CDR3: TGCAGTGCTAGTAGCAGGGTCCCCCTCTATGGCTACACCTTC.

This clonotype was observed many times. This chain joins TRBV30 and TRBJ2-3, with D possibly TRBD1 on 6 matching bases. Trimming shortened V by 0 bases and J by 3 bases, and 13 bases separated the two germline ends. CDR3 length equals 15 residues. The germline V gene has CDR1 GTSNPN and CDR2 SVGIG (reference sequence). The CDR3 loop reads CAWSVLRGGTDTQYF. CDR3 coding DNA: TGTGCCTGGAGTGTACTCAGGGGTGGGACAGATACGCAGTATTTT. The entire variable domain, with the rest obtained from reference TRBV30 and TRBJ2-3, is as follows: SQTIHQWPATLVQPVGSPLSLECTVEGTSNPNLYWYRQAAGRGLQLLFYSVGIGQISSEVPQNLSASRPQDRQFILSSKKLLLSDSGFYLCAWSVLRGGTDTQYFGPGTRLTVL.

Many counts were recorded for this clonotype. This rearrangement joins TRBV5-1 to TRBJ2-6; 7 bases are shared with TRBD1. The ends lost 4 bases at V and 0 bases at J; junction bases unmatched: 10. Germline V CDR1 and CDR2: SGHRS, YFSETQ. The CDR3 has 18 amino acids. Here the CDR3 reads CASSQKTGASSGANVLTF. In nucleotides, the CDR3 is TGCGCCAGCAGCCAAAAAACAGGGGCGAGCTCTGGGGCCAACGTCCTGACTTTC.

This clonotype was detected ten times or more. The chain has TRBV13 and TRBJ2-3; 7 bases are shared with TRBD1. This CDR3 comprises 15 residues. Germline assignment: CDR1 PRHDT and CDR2 FYEKMQ (reference sequence). Germline trimming cut 2 bases from V and 2 bases from J; bases unmatched to any gene: 4. CDR3: CASSLRQGTTDTQYF. As DNA, the CDR3 is TGTGCCAGCAGCTTAAGACAGGGTACCACAGATACGCAGTATTTT.

The sample holds a few counts of this clonotype. This chain uses TRBV5-6 with TRBJ2-4; no clear D gene. Trimming stripped 2 bases from V and 4 bases from J, with 4 bases between. Germline lookup yields CDR1 SGHDT and CDR2 YYEEEE. CDR3 length: 12 residues. This chain's CDR3 is CASSLWKNIQYF. Written as DNA, the CDR3 is TGTGCCAGCAGCTTATGGAAAAACATTCAGTACTTC.

This clonotype showed up many times. The chain joins TRBV3-1 to TRBJ2-5; D is uncertain. The CDR3 totals 14 residues. Trimming pared 2 bases from V and 0 bases from J, leaving 7 bases between. Germline loops: CDR1 LGHDT, CDR2 YNNKEL (reference sequence). CDR3 sequence reads: CASSQLTDQETQYF. The CDR3 region has the DNA TGTGCCAGCAGCCAACTTACGGACCAAGAGACCCAGTACTTC.

This clonotype was seen many times. The chain has TRBV11-2 and TRBJ2-5, with 7 bases lining up with TRBD2. The V segment lost 5 bases and the J segment 5 bases; nucleotides outside the gene matches: 8. The CDR3 spans 14 residues. The germline CDR1 and CDR2 sequences are SGHAT and FQNNGV. As DNA, the CDR3 is TGTGCCAGCAGCGCGGGACTATTTGTTGAGACCCAGTACTTC. Translation gives CASSAGLFVETQYF. The full variable domain, with the rest looked up from reference TRBV11-2 and TRBJ2-5, is EAGVAQSPRYKIIEKRQSVAFWCNPISGHATLYWYQQILGQGPKLLIQFQNNGVVDDSQLPKDRFSAERLKGVDSTLKIQPAKLEDSAVYLCASSAGLFVETQYFGPGTRLLVL.

This clonotype has at least ten counts. V and J are TRBV12-3 or TRBV12-4 and TRBJ2-2; the D is unclear. Trimming removed 3 bases at V and 5 bases at J, with 4 bases between. The CDR3 runs to 12 residues. For the CDR3, the DNA is TGTGCCAGCAGTTTCTGGACCGGGGAGCTGTTTTTT. The encoded protein is CASSFWTGELFF.

This clonotype was seen a handful of times. The chain combines TRBV20-1 with TRBJ1-2; the D is unclear. Germline loops: CDR1 DFQATT, CDR2 SNEGSKA (reference sequence). The ends were cut back, 0 bases at V and 8 bases at J, with 7 bases in the middle. The CDR3 covers 11 residues. CDR3 protein: CSARDSWGYTF. The CDR3 DNA is TGCAGTGCTAGAGATTCCTGGGGCTACACCTTC.

This clonotype turned up a few times. The chain joins TRBV6-5 to TRBJ1-4; tentatively, D is TRBD1 (5 bases). Germline values: CDR1 MNHEY, CDR2 SVGAGI. Trimming removed 0 bases at V and 2 bases at J, with 7 bases between. This CDR3 has 15 residues. The CDR3 is CASSYSGVTNEKLFF. The CDR3, as DNA: TGTGCCAGCAGTTACTCGGGGGTGACTAATGAAAAACTGTTTTTT.

The V and J genes are TRBV20-1 and TRBJ2-2; D possibly corresponds to TRBD1 (7 bases). CDR3 size: 14 residues. Looked up from germline, CDR1 is DFQATT and CDR2 is SNEGSKA (reference sequence). The V end was cut by 3 bases, the J end by 3 bases, with 11 bases between. The DNA of the CDR3 is TGCAGTGCTAGCAGGGGGGAGGACACCGGGGAGCTGTTTTTT. Translating it yields CSASRGEDTGELFF.

There are many counts of this clonotype. The V and J genes are TRBV7-9 and TRBJ1-6; D unresolved. Trimming took off 2 bases at V and 14 bases at J, with 10 bases between the two ends. Looked up from germline, CDR1 is SEHNR and CDR2 is FQNEAQ (reference sequence). The CDR3 length is 12 residues. As DNA, the CDR3 is TGTGCCAGCAGCTTACCTTATGGGACCCTCCACTTT. This translates into CASSLPYGTLHF.

In its sample, this clonotype was seen many times. V gene TRBV27 combines with J gene TRBJ2-3; D not resolved. This CDR3 contains 16 residues. Germline CDR1 and CDR2: MNHEY and SMNVEV (reference sequence). V was trimmed by 3 bases and J by 11 bases, leaving 24 bases between them. In DNA, the CDR3 is TGTGCCAGCAGTTTGAACGTCGCGACCCTGGTAATACGGCAGTATTTT. This encodes CASSLNVATLVIRQYF.